This T cell receptor (beta chain) was captured by sequencing in a study of T-cell memory formation after mild COVID-19. Study-wide results and caveats: The CD4+ clones that contracted clustered mainly within CM and EM, and the CD8+ clones concentrated in EMRA. Whether day 37 second-wave clones are SARS-CoV-2-specific was not confirmed.

Trimming removed 3 bases at V and 3 bases at J, with 23 bases between. This CDR3 contains 17 residues. Per the germline V gene, CDR1 is DFQATT and CDR2 is SNEGSKA (reference sequence). Comment on this clonotype: No antigen is known for it.

MiXCR, applied by TCRdb to the 5' RACE reads, yields one record per CDR3 protein. The sample comprises around 530,000 distinct CDR3 sequences, about 22% of which are singletons, and approximately 8.4% rests with the top ten. The material sequenced was PBMCs or a T cell subset sorted from them (not recorded which). V gene TRBV20-1 combines with J gene TRBJ1-2, with D unresolved. The source is an adult woman who had mild COVID-19 (a few samples of this study predate the infection). Cell type and time point are not known. The DNA of the CDR3 is TGCAGTGCTAGCGCTCCGGGCAGCCGGGTAGACGACTATGGCTACACCTTC. It translates to CSASAPGSRVDDYGYTF.